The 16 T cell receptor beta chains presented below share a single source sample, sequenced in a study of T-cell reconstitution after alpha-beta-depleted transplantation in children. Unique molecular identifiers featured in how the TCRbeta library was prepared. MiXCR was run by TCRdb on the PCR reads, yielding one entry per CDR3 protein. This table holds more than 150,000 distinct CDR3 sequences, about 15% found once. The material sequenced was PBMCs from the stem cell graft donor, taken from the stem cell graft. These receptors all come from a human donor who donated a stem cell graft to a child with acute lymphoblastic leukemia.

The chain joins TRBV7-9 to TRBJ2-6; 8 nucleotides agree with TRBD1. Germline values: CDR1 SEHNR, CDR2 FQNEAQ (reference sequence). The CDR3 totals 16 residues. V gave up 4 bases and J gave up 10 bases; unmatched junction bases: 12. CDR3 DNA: TGTGCCAGCAGCTCCCTCTGGGGGACAGGCGAGAACGTCCTGACTTTC. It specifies CASSSLWGTGENVLTF.

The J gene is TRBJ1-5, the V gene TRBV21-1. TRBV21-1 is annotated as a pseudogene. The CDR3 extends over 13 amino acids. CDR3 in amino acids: CASRRLRNQPQHF. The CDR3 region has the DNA TGTGCCAGCAGGCGTCTCCGGAATCAGCCCCAGCATTTT.

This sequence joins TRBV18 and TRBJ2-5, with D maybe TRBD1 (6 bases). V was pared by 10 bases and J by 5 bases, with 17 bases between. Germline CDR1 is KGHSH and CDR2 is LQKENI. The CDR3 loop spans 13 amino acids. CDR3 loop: CATTRGVQETQYF. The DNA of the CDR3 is TGTGCCACCACCAGGGGTGTTCAGGAGACCCAGTACTTC.

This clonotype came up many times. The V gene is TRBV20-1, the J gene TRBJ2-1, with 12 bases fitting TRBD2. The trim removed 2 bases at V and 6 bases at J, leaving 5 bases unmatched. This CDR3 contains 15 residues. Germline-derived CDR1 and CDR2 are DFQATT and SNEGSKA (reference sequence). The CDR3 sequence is CSARSETSGSNEQFF. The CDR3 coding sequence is TGCAGTGCTAGAAGTGAGACTAGCGGGAGCAATGAGCAGTTCTTC.

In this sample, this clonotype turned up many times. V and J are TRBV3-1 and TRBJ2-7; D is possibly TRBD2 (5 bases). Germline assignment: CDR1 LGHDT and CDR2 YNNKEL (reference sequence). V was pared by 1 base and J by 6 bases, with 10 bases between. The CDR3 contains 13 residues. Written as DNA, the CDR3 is TGTGCCAGCAGCCAAGTTCCAGGACTCGAGCAGTACTTC. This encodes CASSQVPGLEQYF.

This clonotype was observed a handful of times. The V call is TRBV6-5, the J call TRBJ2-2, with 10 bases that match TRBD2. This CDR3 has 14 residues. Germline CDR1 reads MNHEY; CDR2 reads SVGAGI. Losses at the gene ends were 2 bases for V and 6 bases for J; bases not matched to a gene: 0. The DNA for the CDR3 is TGTGCCAGCAGTTACGGACTAGCGGCCGGGGAGCTGTTTTTT. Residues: CASSYGLAAGELFF.

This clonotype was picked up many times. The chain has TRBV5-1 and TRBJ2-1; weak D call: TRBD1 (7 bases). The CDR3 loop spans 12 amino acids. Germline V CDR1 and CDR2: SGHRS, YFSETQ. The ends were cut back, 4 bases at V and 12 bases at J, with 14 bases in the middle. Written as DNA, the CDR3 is TGCGCCAGCAGCCCAGGGGGGTCTAGGCAGTTCTTC. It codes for CASSPGGSRQFF.

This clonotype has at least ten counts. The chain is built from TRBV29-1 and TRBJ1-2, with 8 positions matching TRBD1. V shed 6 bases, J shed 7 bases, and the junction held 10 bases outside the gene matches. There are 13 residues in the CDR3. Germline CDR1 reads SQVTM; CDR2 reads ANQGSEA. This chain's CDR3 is CSVTDRGYFGYTF. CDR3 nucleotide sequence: TGCAGCGTGACCGACAGGGGATACTTTGGCTACACCTTC.

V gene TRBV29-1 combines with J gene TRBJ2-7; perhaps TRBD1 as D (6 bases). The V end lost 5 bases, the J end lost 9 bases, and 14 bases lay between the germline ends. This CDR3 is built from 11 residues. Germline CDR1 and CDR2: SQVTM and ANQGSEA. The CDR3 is CSVLRGPAQYF. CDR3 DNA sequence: TGCAGCGTTCTCAGGGGACCGGCGCAGTACTTC.

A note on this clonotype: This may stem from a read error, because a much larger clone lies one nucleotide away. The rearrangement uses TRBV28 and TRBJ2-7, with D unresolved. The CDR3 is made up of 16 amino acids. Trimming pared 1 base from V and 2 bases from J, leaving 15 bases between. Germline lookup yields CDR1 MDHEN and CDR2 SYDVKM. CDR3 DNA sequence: TGTGCCAGCAGTTTATACGTCGAGACAACCACCTACGAGCAGTACTTC. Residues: CASSLYVETTTYEQYF.

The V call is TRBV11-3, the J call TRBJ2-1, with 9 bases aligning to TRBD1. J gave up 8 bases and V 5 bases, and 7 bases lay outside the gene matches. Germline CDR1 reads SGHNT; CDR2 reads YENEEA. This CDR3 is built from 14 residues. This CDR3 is CASSRDRERDEQFF. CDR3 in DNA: TGTGCCAGCAGCCGGGACAGGGAACGGGATGAGCAGTTCTTC. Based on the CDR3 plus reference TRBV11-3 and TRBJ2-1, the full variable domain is EAGVVQSPRYKIIEKKQPVAFWCNPISGHNTLYWYLQNLGQGPELLIRYENEEAVDDSQLPKDRFSAERLKGVDSTLKIQPAELGDSAVYLCASSRDRERDEQFFGPGTRLTVL.

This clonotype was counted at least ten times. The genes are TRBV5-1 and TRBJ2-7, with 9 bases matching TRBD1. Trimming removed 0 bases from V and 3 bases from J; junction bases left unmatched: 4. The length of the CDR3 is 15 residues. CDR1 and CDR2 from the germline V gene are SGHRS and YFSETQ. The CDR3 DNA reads TGCGCCAGCAGCTTGGCCGGGACAGGGTTCTACGAGCAGTACTTC. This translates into CASSLAGTGFYEQYF. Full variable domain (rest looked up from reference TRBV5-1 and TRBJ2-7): KAGVTQTPRYLIKTRGQQVTLSCSPISGHRSVSWYQQTPGQGLQFLFEYFSETQRNKGNFPGRFSGRQFSNSRSEMNVSTLELGDSALYLCASSLAGTGFYEQYFGPGTRLTVT.

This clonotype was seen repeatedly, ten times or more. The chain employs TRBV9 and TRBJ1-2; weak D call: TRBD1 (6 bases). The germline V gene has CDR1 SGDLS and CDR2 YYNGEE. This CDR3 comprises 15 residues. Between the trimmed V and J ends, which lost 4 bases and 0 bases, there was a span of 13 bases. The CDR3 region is CASSLMGAANYGYTF. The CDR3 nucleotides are TGTGCCAGCAGCCTGATGGGGGCAGCTAACTATGGCTACACCTTC. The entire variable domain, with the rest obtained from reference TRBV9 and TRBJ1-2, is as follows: DSGVTQTPKHLITATGQRVTLRCSPRSGDLSVYWYQQSLDQGLQFLIQYYNGEERAKGNILERFSAQQFPDLHSELNLSSLELGDSALYFCASSLMGAANYGYTFGSGTRLTVV.

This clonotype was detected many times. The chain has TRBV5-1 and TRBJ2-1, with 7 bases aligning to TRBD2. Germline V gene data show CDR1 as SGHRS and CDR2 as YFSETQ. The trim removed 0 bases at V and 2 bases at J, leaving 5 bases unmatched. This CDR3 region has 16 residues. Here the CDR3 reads CASSLDTGGTYNEQFF. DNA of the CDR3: TGCGCCAGCAGCTTGGACACGGGAGGTACCTACAATGAGCAGTTCTTC.

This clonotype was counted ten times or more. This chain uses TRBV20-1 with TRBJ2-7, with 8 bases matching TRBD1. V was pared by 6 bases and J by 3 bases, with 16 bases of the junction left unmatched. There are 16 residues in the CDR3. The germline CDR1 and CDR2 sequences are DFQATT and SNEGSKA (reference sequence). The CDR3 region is CSAKPQGAALYYEQYF. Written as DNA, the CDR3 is TGCAGTGCAAAGCCGCAGGGGGCGGCCTTGTACTACGAGCAGTACTTC.

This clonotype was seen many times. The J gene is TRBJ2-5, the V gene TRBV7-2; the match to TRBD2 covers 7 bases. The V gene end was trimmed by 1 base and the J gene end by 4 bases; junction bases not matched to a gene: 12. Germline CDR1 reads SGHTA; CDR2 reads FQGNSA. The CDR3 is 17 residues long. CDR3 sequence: CASSLVGRLAVGETQYF. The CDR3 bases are TGTGCCAGCAGCTTAGTCGGTAGGCTAGCGGTGGGAGAGACCCAGTACTTC.